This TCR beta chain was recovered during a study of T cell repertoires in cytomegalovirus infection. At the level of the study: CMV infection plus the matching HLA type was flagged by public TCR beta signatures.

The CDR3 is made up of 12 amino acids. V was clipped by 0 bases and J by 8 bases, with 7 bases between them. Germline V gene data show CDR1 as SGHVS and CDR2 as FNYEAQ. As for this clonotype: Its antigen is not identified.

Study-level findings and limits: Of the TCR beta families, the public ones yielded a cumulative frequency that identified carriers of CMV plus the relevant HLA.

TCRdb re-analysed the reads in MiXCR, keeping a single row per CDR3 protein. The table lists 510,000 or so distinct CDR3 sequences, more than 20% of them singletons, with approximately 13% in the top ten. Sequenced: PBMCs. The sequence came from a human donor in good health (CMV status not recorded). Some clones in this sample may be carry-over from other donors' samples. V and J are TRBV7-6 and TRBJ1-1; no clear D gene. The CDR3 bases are TGTGCCAGCAGCTTAGCGGTTGGCGAAGCTTTCTTT. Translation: CASSLAVGEAFF.